This TCR beta chain emerged from a study of CD8 T cells in Susac syndrome (dated by TCRdb to 2018 to 2020). For the study in its entirety: Among the Susac syndrome patients who were sequenced, clinically active disease was present in roughly six and clinical remission was observed in roughly eight. At blood withdrawal, Susac syndrome patients were therapy-naive, treated with corticosteroids (with IVIg additionally given to some), or treated with IVIg alone. The study used repertoire sequencing to test whether antigen drove CD8+ T cell activation and differentiation in Susac syndrome. The clonality of the CD8+ T cell repertoire was compared across approximately twelve healthy donors, roughly 14 Susac syndrome patients and around 16 multiple sclerosis patients. What the study reported, not specific to this receptor: The TCR sequencing and HLA analysis was acknowledged to have included a relatively small number of individuals. Roughly 15 and five Susac-specific public clones were found in the total CD8+ and CD8+ TEMRA repertoires, respectively. Clonal expansion was observed in Susac syndrome CD8+ repertoires, with the highest expansion in CD8+ TEMRA cells and greater expansion in clinically active than in remitting patients.

High-throughput TCR beta sequencing profiled peripheral blood CD8+ and CD4+ T cells from healthy donors, Susac syndrome patients and multiple sclerosis patients. Recently defined diagnostic criteria for definite or probable disease were met by the Susac syndrome patients. Bulk CD8+ and CD4+ T cells were purified by magnetic negative isolation, while CD8+ TEMRA cells were enriched using FACS. Blood was collected in EDTA tubes and processed within 24 hours, with PBMCs isolated through density gradient centrifugation. PBMCs intended for TCR sequencing were frozen in liquid nitrogen and were later thawed in a 37 degrees C water bath. Purity of sorted or isolated CD4+, CD8+ and CD8+ TEMRA cells was at least 90%. In regard to this clonotype: Its cognate antigen has yet to be identified. The sample holds no much larger clone one base away, and base qualities are not on file.

RNA was extracted using the RNeasy kit, and about 0.45 to 1 ug of the RNA was reverse transcribed with random hexamers. TCR beta CDR3 regions were amplified with the immunoSEQ multiplex PCR assay covering 54 Vbeta and 13 Jbeta segments. PCR amplification bias was corrected by using a synthetic template baseline for primer optimization and computational correction. For the original study's pipeline: Reads were assigned to V, D and J genes according to IMGT and analyzed in immunoSEQ Analyzer, with only productive sequences retained. Clonality was computed as one minus Shannon entropy normalized by log2 of the number of productive unique sequences. Public and private clones were assessed among the 100 most prevalent clones of each patient and control. Clones were defined as Susac-specific when absent from the healthy and MS cohorts, from about 970 published viral clones and from other ImmuneACCESS disease sequences. Through fastp at Q25 and MiXCR, TCRdb rebuilt clones from the public reads, retaining in-frame beta chains. Merged by CDR3 protein, the rows form single entries marked with the most common genes and DNA. TCRdb, rather than the study authors, made the V and J calls. Counted in this sample were over 70,000 distinct CDR3 sequences; about 96% of them appeared once. The top ten clones comprise roughly 0.62% of the sample.

This receptor was identified in a human donor with Susac syndrome. Sequences were obtained from CD8+ T cells from PBMCs.

The CDR3 here reads CAWSAGGQGNTNTF. At the DNA level, the sequence is TGTGCCTGGAGTGCAGGCGGACAGGGCAACACTAACACCTTC. The chain joins TRBV30 to TRBJ1-2; 8 central nucleotides agree with TRBD1. CDR1 GTSNPN and CDR2 SVGIG are derived from the germline V gene (reference sequence). V trim: 1 base; J trim: 12 bases; unmatched bases: 13. Counted from cysteine to phenylalanine, this CDR3 has 14 amino acids. Just CDR3 DNA is preserved here, 42 bases in frame from base 1.